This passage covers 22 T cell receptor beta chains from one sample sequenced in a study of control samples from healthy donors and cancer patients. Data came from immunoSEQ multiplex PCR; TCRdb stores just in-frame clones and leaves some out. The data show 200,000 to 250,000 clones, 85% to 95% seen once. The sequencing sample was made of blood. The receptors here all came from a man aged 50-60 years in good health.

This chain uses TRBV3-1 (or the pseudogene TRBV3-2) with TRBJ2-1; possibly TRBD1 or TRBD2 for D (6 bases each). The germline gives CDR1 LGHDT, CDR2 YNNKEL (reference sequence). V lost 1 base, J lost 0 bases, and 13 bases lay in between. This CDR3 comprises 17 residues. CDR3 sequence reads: CASSQGRGASSYNEQFF. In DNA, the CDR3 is TGTGCCAGCAGCCAAGGGAGGGGGGCCAGCTCCTACAATGAGCAGTTCTTC.

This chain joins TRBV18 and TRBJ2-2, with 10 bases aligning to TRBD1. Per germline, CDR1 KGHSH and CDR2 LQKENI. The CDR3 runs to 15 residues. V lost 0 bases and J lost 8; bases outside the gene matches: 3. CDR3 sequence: CASSPPGQGRGELFF. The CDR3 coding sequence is TGTGCCAGCTCACCACCGGGACAGGGGAGAGGGGAGCTGTTTTTT.

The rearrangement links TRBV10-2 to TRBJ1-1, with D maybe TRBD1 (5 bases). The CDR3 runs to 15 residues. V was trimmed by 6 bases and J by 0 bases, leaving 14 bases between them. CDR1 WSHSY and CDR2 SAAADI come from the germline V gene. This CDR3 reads CASSQEGRMNTEAFF. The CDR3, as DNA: TGCGCCAGCAGCCAAGAGGGGCGGATGAACACTGAAGCTTTCTTT.

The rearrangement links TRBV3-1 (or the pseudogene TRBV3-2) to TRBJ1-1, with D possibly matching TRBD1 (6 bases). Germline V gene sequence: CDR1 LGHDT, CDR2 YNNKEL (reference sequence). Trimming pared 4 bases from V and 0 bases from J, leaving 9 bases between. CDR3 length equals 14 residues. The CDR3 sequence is CASSRQAVNTEAFF. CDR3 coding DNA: TGTGCCAGCAGCCGACAGGCAGTGAACACTGAAGCTTTCTTT.

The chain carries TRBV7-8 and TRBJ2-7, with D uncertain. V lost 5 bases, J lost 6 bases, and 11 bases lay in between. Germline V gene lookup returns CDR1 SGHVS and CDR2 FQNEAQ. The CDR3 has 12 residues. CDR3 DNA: TGTGCCAGCAGCCACCTTTTAGCCGAGCAGTACGTC. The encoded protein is CASSHLLAEQYV.

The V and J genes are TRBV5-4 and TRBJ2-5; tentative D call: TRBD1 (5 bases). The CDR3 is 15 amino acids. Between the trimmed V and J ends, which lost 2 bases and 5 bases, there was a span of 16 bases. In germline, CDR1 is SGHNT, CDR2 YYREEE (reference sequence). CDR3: CASSLPGSLGETQYF. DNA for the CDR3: TGTGCCAGCAGCTTACCAGGGTCCCTAGGGGAGACCCAGTACTTC. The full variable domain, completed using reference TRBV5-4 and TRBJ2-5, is ETGVTQSPTHLIKTRGQQVTLRCSSQSGHNTVSWYQQALGQGPQFIFQYYREEENGRGNFPPRFSGLQFPNYSSELNVNALELDDSALYLCASSLPGSLGETQYFGPGTRLLVL.

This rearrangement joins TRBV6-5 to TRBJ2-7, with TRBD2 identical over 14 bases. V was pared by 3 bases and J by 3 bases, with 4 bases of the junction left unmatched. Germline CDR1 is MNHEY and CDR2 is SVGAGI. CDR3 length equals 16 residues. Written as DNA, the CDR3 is TGTGCCAGCAGTTATACGGGGACTAGCGGGGGCTACGAGCAGTACTTC. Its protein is CASSYTGTSGGYEQYF.

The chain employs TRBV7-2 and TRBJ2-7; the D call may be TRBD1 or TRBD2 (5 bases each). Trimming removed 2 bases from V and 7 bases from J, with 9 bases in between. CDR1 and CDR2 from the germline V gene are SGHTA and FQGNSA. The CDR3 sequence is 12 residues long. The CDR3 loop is CASSLLWGEQYF. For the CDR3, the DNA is TGTGCCAGCAGCTTATTATGGGGGGAGCAGTACTTC.

CDR3 sequence (DNA): TGTGCCAGCAGCCAAGGGGAAAGCAATCAGCCCCAGCATTTT. It translates to CASSQGESNQPQHF. The chain recombines TRBV3-1 (or the pseudogene TRBV3-2) with TRBJ1-5; D remains unclear. The V end lost 1 base, the J end lost 1 base, and 5 bases lay between the germline ends. CDR1 is LGHDT and CDR2 is YNNKEL in the germline V gene (reference sequence). The CDR3 contains 14 residues.

The CDR3 DNA reads TGTGCCAGCAGCGGGGGGTCCCGGGACAGGGCCTACGAGCAGTACTTC. Protein sequence: CASSGGSRDRAYEQYF. V usage is TRBV7-9 and J usage is TRBJ2-7; 9 bases agree with TRBD1. J gave up 2 bases and V 5 bases, and 10 bases lay outside the gene matches. CDR3 length equals 16 residues. Germline assignment: CDR1 SEHNR and CDR2 FQNEAQ (reference sequence).

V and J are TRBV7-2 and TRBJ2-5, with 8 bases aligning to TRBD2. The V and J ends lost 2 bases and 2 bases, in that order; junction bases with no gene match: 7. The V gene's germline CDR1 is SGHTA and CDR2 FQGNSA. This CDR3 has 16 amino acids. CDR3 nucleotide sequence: TGTGCCAGCAGCTTATCCGTCGCGGGGGGTCAAGAGACCCAGTACTTC. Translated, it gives CASSLSVAGGQETQYF.

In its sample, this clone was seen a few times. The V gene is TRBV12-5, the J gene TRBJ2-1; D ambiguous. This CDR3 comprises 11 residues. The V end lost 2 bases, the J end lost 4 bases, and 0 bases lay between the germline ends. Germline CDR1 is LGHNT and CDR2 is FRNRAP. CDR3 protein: CASGLYNEQFF. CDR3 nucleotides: TGTGCTAGTGGTTTGTACAATGAGCAGTTCTTC. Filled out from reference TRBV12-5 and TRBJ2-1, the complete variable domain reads DARVTQTPRHKVTEMGQEVTMRCQPILGHNTVFWYRQTMMQGLELLAYFRNRAPLDDSGMPKDRFSAEMPDATLATLKIQPSEPRDSAVYFCASGLYNEQFFGPGTRLTVL.

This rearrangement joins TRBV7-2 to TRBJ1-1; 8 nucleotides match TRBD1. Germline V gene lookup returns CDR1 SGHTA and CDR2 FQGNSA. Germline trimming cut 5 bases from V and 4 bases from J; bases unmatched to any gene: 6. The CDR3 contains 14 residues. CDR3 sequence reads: CASSKRQGSTEAFF. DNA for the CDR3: TGTGCCAGCAGCAAACGACAGGGGAGCACTGAAGCTTTCTTT.

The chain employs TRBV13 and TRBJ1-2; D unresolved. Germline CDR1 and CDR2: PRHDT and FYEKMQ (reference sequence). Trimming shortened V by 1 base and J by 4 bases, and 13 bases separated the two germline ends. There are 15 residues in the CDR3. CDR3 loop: CASSLAASPLYGYTF. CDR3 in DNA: TGTGCCAGCAGCTTAGCGGCCTCCCCTCTCTATGGCTACACCTTC. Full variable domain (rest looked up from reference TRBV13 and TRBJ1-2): AAGVIQSPRHLIKEKRETATLKCYPIPRHDTVYWYQQGPGQDPQFLISFYEKMQSDKGSIPDRFSAQQFSDYHSELNMSSLELGDSALYFCASSLAASPLYGYTFGSGTRLTVV.

The CDR3 reads CASSIGTANEQFF. In DNA form, the CDR3 reads TGTGCCAGTAGTATAGGGACAGCCAATGAGCAGTTCTTC. The chain combines TRBV19 with TRBJ2-1; D may be TRBD1 (6 bases). There are 13 residues in the CDR3. V shed 1 base and J shed 6 bases, with 7 bases lying between them. Germline V CDR1 and CDR2: LNHDA, SQIVND (reference sequence).

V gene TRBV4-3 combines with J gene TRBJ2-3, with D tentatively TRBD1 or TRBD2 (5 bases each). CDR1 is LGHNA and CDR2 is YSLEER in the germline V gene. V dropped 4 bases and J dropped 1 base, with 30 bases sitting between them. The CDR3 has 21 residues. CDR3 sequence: CASSPQVPRDGRVLRTDTQYF. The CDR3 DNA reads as TGCGCCAGCAGCCCTCAGGTACCCCGGGACGGTCGGGTCCTTCGCACAGATACGCAGTATTTT.

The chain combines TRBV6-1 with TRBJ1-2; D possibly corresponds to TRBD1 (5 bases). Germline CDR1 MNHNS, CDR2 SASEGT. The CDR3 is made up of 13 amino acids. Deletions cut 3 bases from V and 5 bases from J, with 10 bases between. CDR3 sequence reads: CASSEGLSYGYTF. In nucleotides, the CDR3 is TGTGCCAGCAGTGAGGGACTATCGTATGGCTACACCTTC.

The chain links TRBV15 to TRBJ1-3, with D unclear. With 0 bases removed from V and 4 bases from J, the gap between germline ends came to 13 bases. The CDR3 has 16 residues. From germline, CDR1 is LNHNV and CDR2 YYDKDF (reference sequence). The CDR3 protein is CATSRDLLGSGNTIYF. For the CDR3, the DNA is TGTGCCACCAGCAGAGATCTATTAGGGTCCGGAAACACCATATATTTT. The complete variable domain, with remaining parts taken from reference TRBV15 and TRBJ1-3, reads DAMVIQNPRYQVTQFGKPVTLSCSQTLNHNVMYWYQQKSSQAPKLLFHYYDKDFNNEADTPDNFQSRRPNTSFCFLDIRSPGLGDTAMYLCATSRDLLGSGNTIYFGEGSWLTVV.

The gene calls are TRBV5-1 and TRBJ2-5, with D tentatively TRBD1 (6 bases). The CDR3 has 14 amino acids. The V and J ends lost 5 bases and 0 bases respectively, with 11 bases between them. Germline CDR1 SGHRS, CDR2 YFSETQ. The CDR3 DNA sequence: TGCGCCAGCAGAGGACAGTCTTACCAAGAGACCCAGTACTTC. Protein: CASRGQSYQETQYF.

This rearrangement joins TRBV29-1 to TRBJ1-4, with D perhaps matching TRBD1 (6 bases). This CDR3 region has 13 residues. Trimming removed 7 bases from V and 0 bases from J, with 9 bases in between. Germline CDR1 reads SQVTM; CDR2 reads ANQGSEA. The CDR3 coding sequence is TGCAGCGGGGGGGGCGCAACTAATGAAAAACTGTTTTTT. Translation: CSGGGATNEKLFF.

The chain's CDR3 is CASSPGSFSGNTIYF. CDR3 bases: TGTGCCAGCAGCCCGGGGAGCTTCTCTGGAAACACCATATATTTT. This chain connects TRBV5-4 to TRBJ1-3; D uncertain. The CDR3 covers 15 residues. Germline V lookup: CDR1 SGHNT, CDR2 YYREEE (reference sequence). The V and J ends lost 4 bases and 0 bases respectively, with 11 bases between them.

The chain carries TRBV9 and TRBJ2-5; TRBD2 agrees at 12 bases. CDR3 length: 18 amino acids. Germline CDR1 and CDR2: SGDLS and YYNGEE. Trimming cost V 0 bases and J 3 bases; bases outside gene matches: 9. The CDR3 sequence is CASSVAGSSGGVKETQYF. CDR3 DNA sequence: TGTGCCAGCAGCGTAGCTGGGTCTAGCGGGGGGGTTAAAGAGACCCAGTACTTC.